This T cell receptor (beta chain) appears in the sequencing data of a study of T cell responses to AZD1222 COVID-19 vaccine. The CDR3 spans 14 residues. The V end was cut by 3 bases, the J end by 2 bases, with 14 bases between. Looked up from germline, CDR1 is DFQATT and CDR2 is SNEGSKA (reference sequence). Data came from immunoSEQ multiplex PCR; TCRdb stores just in-frame clones and leaves some out. The sample holds approximately 170,000 clones; under 95% are singletons and the top ten take 4.4%. The J gene is TRBJ2-7, the V gene TRBV20-1, with no clear D. This receptor was obtained from an adult in good health. The sequenced sample was peripheral blood, obtained on day 0 of AZD1222 vaccination. The CDR3 loop reads CSASGGVITYEQYF. In nucleotides, the CDR3 is TGCAGTGCTAGTGGTGGGGTCATAACCTACGAGCAGTACTTC.